Presented here are 17 T cell receptor beta chains from one specimen sequenced in a study of siplizumab effects on memory and regulatory T cells (dated by TCRdb to the late 2010s). The library was built by means of the immunoSEQ multiplex PCR assay. TCRdb provides this immuneACCESS table in a form limited to in-frame rearrangements. Some clones are lacking; in checked studies, under half of them reflect an unresolved V gene, and why the rest are absent is not known. This sample has fewer than 120,000 clones in its table, and roughly 92% of those were observed once. 1.3% of the sample goes to the ten largest clones. The specimen sequenced was CD4+ T cells sorted from blood. These receptors all stem from a human donor in good health.

The chain joins TRBV20-1 to TRBJ1-1; D gene unclear. V was cut by 5 bases and J by 11 bases, with 15 bases left in between. CDR3 size: 11 residues. CDR1 and CDR2 from the germline V gene are DFQATT and SNEGSKA (reference sequence). CDR3 loop: CSADPFQPAFF. DNA for the CDR3: TGCAGTGCTGACCCTTTCCAGCCGGCTTTCTTT.

This clone was observed once. The CDR3 DNA reads TGTGCCAGCAGTCCAGCGGGAGGGGTGGACGAGCAGTACTTC. This sequence encodes CASSPAGGVDEQYF. The gene calls are TRBV6-1 and TRBJ2-7; 10 bases line up with TRBD2. V lost 5 bases, J lost 5 bases, and 6 bases stayed unmatched. The germline gives CDR1 MNHNS, CDR2 SASEGT. This CDR3 is 14 amino acids long.

The chain is built from TRBV6-5 and TRBJ1-2; no definite D call. Trimming removed 5 bases from V and 0 bases from J, with 10 bases in between. The length of the CDR3 is 14 residues. Germline CDR1 is MNHEY and CDR2 is SVGAGI. CDR3 sequence (DNA): TGTGCCAGCAGTCCCGCCGGGACTAACTATGGCTACACCTTC. It is translated as CASSPAGTNYGYTF.

The rearrangement joins TRBV9 to TRBJ2-3, with a possible D match to TRBD1 (5 bases). V shed 1 base and J shed 4 bases, with 13 bases lying between them. The CDR3 sequence is 15 residues long. Germline V gene data show CDR1 as SGDLS and CDR2 as YYNGEE. The CDR3 loop is CASSVRGQTADTQYF. The CDR3 nucleotides read TGTGCCAGCAGCGTAAGGGGCCAGACGGCAGATACGCAGTATTTT. Based on the CDR3 plus reference TRBV9 and TRBJ2-3, the full variable domain is DSGVTQTPKHLITATGQRVTLRCSPRSGDLSVYWYQQSLDQGLQFLIQYYNGEERAKGNILERFSAQQFPDLHSELNLSSLELGDSALYFCASSVRGQTADTQYFGPGTRLTVL.

The chain combines TRBV11-3 with TRBJ1-1; unclear D gene. Germline V gene data show CDR1 as SGHNT and CDR2 as YENEEA. The CDR3 extends over 13 amino acids. Trimming pared 1 base from V and 6 bases from J, leaving 9 bases between. CDR3: CASSLAQWSEAFF. CDR3 in DNA: TGTGCCAGCAGCTTAGCGCAGTGGTCTGAAGCTTTCTTT. The full variable domain, with the rest looked up from reference TRBV11-3 and TRBJ1-1, is EAGVVQSPRYKIIEKKQPVAFWCNPISGHNTLYWYLQNLGQGPELLIRYENEEAVDDSQLPKDRFSAERLKGVDSTLKIQPAELGDSAVYLCASSLAQWSEAFFGQGTRLTVV.

V usage is TRBV5-6 and J usage is TRBJ1-1, with 7 positions matching TRBD1. The CDR3 has 13 amino acids. The germline V gene encodes CDR1 SGHDT and CDR2 YYEEEE. J gave up 5 bases and V 3 bases, and 4 bases lay outside the gene matches. The CDR3 sequence is CASSSQGPTEAFF. The CDR3 bases are TGTGCCAGCAGCTCACAGGGGCCGACTGAAGCTTTCTTT.

This clone has just one count. The gene calls are TRBV18 and TRBJ1-2; TRBD1 aligns across 9 bases. The CDR3 extends over 13 amino acids. Germline values: CDR1 KGHSH, CDR2 LQKENI. J lost 7 bases, V lost 5 bases, and 5 bases had no gene match. The CDR3, as DNA: TGTGCCAGCTCAGAGACGACAGGGGGTGGCTACACCTTC. Amino acids: CASSETTGGGYTF. The complete variable domain, with remaining parts taken from reference TRBV18 and TRBJ1-2, reads NAGVMQNPRHLVRRRGQEARLRCSPMKGHSHVYWYRQLPEEGLKFMVYLQKENIIDESGMPKERFSAEFPKEGPSILRIQQVVRGDSAAYFCASSETTGGGYTFGSGTRLTVV.

The chain employs TRBV7-3 and TRBJ2-2; a possible D gene is TRBD1 (5 bases). This CDR3 is built from 13 residues. The germline gives CDR1 SGHTA, CDR2 FQGTGA. Trimming stripped 3 bases from V and 5 bases from J, with 7 bases between. Here the CDR3 reads CASSFKGTGELFF. CDR3 DNA: TGTGCCAGCAGCTTTAAGGGGACCGGGGAGCTGTTTTTT. The full variable domain, in which reference TRBV7-3 and TRBJ2-2 provide the parts outside the CDR3, is GAGVSQTPSNKVTEKGKYVELRCDPISGHTALYWYRQSLGQGPEFLIYFQGTGAADDSGLPNDRFFAVRPEGSVSTLKIQRTERGDSAVYLCASSFKGTGELFFGEGSRLTVL.

In this sample, this clone turned up once. The identical CDR3 is also encoded by other nucleotide sequences in the sample. This sequence joins TRBV18 and TRBJ2-1; TRBD1 is a possible D gene (6 bases). From germline, CDR1 is KGHSH and CDR2 LQKENI. V shed 4 bases and J shed 6 bases, with 13 bases lying between them. The CDR3 contains 14 residues. The CDR3 coding sequence is TGTGCCAGCTCACTCAGTGGGACAAGCAATGAGCAGTTCTTC. Encoded protein: CASSLSGTSNEQFF.

This sequence joins TRBV5-1 and TRBJ1-1; no clear D. V was pared by 4 bases and J by 1 base, with 14 bases between. There are 15 residues in the CDR3. CDR1 and CDR2 from the germline V gene are SGHRS and YFSETQ. CDR3: CASSTGQKPNTEAFF. The CDR3 DNA sequence: TGCGCCAGCAGCACTGGGCAGAAACCGAACACTGAAGCTTTCTTT. Full variable domain (rest looked up from reference TRBV5-1 and TRBJ1-1): KAGVTQTPRYLIKTRGQQVTLSCSPISGHRSVSWYQQTPGQGLQFLFEYFSETQRNKGNFPGRFSGRQFSNSRSEMNVSTLELGDSALYLCASSTGQKPNTEAFFGQGTRLTVV.

The chain uses TRBV5-1 and TRBJ2-3; D unresolved. This CDR3 spans 15 amino acids. Germline loops: CDR1 SGHRS, CDR2 YFSETQ. V was pared by 5 bases and J by 1 base, with 14 bases between. The CDR3 DNA follows: TGCGCCAGCAGTCGGTGGGTTTTGGGCACAGATACGCAGTATTTT. It specifies CASSRWVLGTDTQYF.

The chain joins TRBV18 to TRBJ1-1; 12 nucleotides match TRBD1. The V and J ends lost 0 bases and 0 bases, in that order; junction bases with no gene match: 5. There are 18 residues in the CDR3. CDR1 KGHSH and CDR2 LQKENI come from the germline V gene. The CDR3 sequence: CASSPPGTGGGMNTEAFF. The CDR3 nucleotides are TGTGCCAGCTCACCACCCGGGACAGGGGGCGGCATGAACACTGAAGCTTTCTTT.

This sequence joins TRBV14 and TRBJ2-5; D perhaps matches TRBD2 (7 bases). The CDR3 has 15 residues. Looked up from germline, CDR1 is SGHDN and CDR2 is FVKESK. Trimming left V 5 bases short and J 7 bases short, with 20 bases between. The CDR3 sequence: CASSYGQKPGGTQYF. The CDR3 DNA sequence: TGTGCCAGCAGCTACGGACAGAAACCGGGGGGGACCCAGTACTTC.

This sequence joins TRBV27 and TRBJ1-3; 8 bases are a match to TRBD1. CDR1 and CDR2 (germline): MNHEY, SMNVEV (reference sequence). The CDR3 runs 18 residues. With 5 bases clipped from V and 0 bases from J, the junction kept 12 bases outside the gene matches. DNA of the CDR3: TGTGCCAGCAGTCTCTCCGGGACAGGAAGCCTCTCTGGAAACACCATATATTTT. It translates to CASSLSGTGSLSGNTIYF.

This rearrangement joins TRBV6-5 to TRBJ1-1, with 7 bases matching TRBD1. Trimming cost V 4 bases and J 3 bases; bases outside gene matches: 11. CDR1 is MNHEY, CDR2 SVGAGI, per germline. CDR3 length equals 16 residues. The CDR3 DNA reads as TGTGCCAGCAGTTTCCCTCCGACAGGGTCGTACACTGAAGCTTTCTTT. Its protein product is CASSFPPTGSYTEAFF.

The V gene is TRBV12-5, the J gene TRBJ2-6; perhaps TRBD1 as D (5 bases). This CDR3 is 15 amino acids long. Trimming pared 5 bases from V and 1 base from J, leaving 9 bases between. The germline V gene encodes CDR1 LGHNT and CDR2 FRNRAP. CDR3 in amino acids: CASGPQASGANVLTF. The CDR3 DNA reads TGTGCTAGTGGTCCACAGGCGTCTGGGGCCAACGTCCTGACTTTC.

The chain carries TRBV10-3 and TRBJ2-7; a weak D match, TRBD2 (5 bases). Trimming cost V 11 bases and J 3 bases, with 11 bases left between them. CDR3 length equals 11 residues. Germline lookup yields CDR1 ENHRY and CDR2 SYGVKD. CDR3 residues: CAAGVFYEQYF. The DNA for the CDR3 is TGTGCCGCCGGGGTGTTCTACGAGCAGTACTTC.